A single sample is the source of the 2 T cell receptor beta chains below, sequenced in a study of T cell repertoires in cytomegalovirus infection. TCRdb redid the calling of the reads with MiXCR, one entry per CDR3 protein. The repertoire includes about 770,000 distinct CDR3 sequences, 29% of them detected once, and around 13% sits in the top ten. These receptors lack a known antigen. Sequencing used cultured CD8+ T cells from PBMCs, obtained from culture after CMV antigen stimulation. The receptors come from a human donor in good health (CMV status not recorded). Some clones in this sample may be carry-over from other donors' samples.

This clonotype was picked up many times. CDR3 coding DNA: TGTGCCAGCAACTACGGGGGGGGTGCGCAGTATTTT. The encoded protein is CASNYGGGAQYF. The chain links TRBV7-2 to TRBJ2-3; 8 nucleotides line up with TRBD2. V trimming: 7 bases; J trimming: 10 bases; junction bases outside the gene matches: 7. Germline assignment: CDR1 SGHTA and CDR2 FQGNSA. CDR3 length equals 12 residues.

This clonotype was detected many times. The chain couples TRBV7-8 to TRBJ2-1, with D possibly being TRBD2 (6 bases). This CDR3 has 16 residues. Germline values: CDR1 SGHVS, CDR2 FQNEAQ. The V end lost 5 bases, the J end lost 3 bases, and 17 bases lay between the germline ends. The CDR3 region is CASSPAGTYNYNEQFF. The CDR3 DNA reads TGTGCCAGCAGCCCAGCCGGGACTTATAACTACAATGAGCAGTTCTTC. Full variable domain (outside the CDR3, taken from reference TRBV7-8 and TRBJ2-1): GAGVSQSPRYKVAKRGQDVALRCDPISGHVSLFWYQQALGQGPEFLTYFQNEAQLDKSGLPSDRFFAERPEGSVSTLKIQRTQQEDSAVYLCASSPAGTYNYNEQFFGPGTRLTVL.